The present T cell receptor (beta chain) was sequenced within a study of cytomegalovirus exposure and HLA in healthy donors. Study findings and constraints: The study listed about 150 cytomegalovirus-associated TCR beta chains. Cytomegalovirus status, reportedly, was diagnosed with high specificity and sensitivity by the classifier.

The PCR made use of 60 Vbeta and 13 Jbeta primers. The assay was immunoSEQ multiplex PCR, and TCRdb's table has in-frame clones only and misses some. The sample records 130,000 to 150,000 clones, about 80% being singletons. J was trimmed by 3 bases and V by 4 bases; bases with no gene match: 7. Germline-derived CDR1 and CDR2 are SEHNR and FQNEAQ (reference sequence). The CDR3 covers 15 residues. Points on this clone: Its antigen is as yet unknown.

The source is a man younger than 35 in good health and CMV-seronegative. The sequenced sample was PBMCs. This chain uses TRBV7-9 with TRBJ2-7; TRBD1 agrees at 9 bases. This CDR3 is CASSSSGTGYYEQYF. CDR3 DNA: TGTGCCAGCAGCTCGTCCGGGACAGGGTACTACGAGCAGTACTTC.